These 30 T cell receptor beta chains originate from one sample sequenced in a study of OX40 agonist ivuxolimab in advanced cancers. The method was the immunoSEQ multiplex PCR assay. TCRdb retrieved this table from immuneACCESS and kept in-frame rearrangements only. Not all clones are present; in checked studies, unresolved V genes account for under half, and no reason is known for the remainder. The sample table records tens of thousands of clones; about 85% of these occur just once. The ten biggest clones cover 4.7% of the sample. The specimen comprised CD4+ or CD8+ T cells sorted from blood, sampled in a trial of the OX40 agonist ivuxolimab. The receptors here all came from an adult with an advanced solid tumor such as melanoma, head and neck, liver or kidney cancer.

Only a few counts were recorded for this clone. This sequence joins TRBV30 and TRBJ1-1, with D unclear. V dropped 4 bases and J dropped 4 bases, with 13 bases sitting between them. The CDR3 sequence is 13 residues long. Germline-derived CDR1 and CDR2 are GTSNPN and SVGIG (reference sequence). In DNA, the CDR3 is TGTGCCTGGATCGGAGCCGTGGGCACTGAAGCTTTCTTT. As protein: CAWIGAVGTEAFF.

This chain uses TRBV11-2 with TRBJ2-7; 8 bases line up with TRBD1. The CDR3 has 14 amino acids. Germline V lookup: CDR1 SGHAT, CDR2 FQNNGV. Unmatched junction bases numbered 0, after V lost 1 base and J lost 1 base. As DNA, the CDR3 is TGTGCCAGCAGCTTAGGGACAGGGTCCTACGAGCAGTACTTC. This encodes CASSLGTGSYEQYF.

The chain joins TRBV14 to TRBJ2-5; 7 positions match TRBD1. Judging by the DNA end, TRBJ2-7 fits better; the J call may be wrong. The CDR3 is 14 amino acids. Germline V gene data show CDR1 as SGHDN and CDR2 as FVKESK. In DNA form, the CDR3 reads TGTGCCAGCAGCCCGGGACAGACGCACTACGAGCAGTACTTC. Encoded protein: CASSPGQTHYEQYF.

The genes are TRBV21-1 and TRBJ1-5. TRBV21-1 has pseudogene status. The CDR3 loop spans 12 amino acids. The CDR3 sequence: CDRGLSNQPQHF. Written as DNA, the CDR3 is TGTGACCGGGGCCTTAGCAATCAGCCCCAGCATTTT.

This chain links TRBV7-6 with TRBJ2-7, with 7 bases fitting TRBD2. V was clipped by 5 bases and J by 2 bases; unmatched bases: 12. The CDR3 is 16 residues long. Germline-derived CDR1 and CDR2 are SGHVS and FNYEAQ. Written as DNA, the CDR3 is TGTGCCAGCAGCGGAGTGGCTAGCGGAGGAACCTACGAGCAGTACTTC. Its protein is CASSGVASGGTYEQYF.

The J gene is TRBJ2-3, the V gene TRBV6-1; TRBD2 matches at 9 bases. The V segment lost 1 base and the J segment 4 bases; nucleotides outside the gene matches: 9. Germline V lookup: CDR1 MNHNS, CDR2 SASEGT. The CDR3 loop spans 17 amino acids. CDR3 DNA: TGTGCCAGCAGTGAAGTTGGTGGCGGGAGGGCTTCAGATACGCAGTATTTT. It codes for CASSEVGGGRASDTQYF.

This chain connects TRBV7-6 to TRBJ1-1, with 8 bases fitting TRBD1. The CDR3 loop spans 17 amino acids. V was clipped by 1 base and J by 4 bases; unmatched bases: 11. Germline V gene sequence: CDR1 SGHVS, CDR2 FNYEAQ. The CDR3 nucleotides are TGTGCCAGCAGCTTAGAAATGGGACAGGTCAAGCCCACTGAAGCTTTCTTT. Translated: CASSLEMGQVKPTEAFF.

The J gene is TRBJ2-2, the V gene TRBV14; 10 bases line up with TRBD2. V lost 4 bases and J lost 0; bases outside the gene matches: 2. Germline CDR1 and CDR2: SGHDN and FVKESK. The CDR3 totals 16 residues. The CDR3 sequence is CASSRGLATNTGELFF. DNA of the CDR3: TGTGCCAGCAGCCGGGGACTAGCGACGAACACCGGGGAGCTGTTTTTT.

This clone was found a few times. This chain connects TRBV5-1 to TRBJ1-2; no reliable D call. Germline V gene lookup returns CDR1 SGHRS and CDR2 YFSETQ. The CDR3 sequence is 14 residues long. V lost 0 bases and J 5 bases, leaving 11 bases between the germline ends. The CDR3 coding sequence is TGCGCCAGCAGCTTGGATGGGCGGGAATATGGCTACACCTTC. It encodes CASSLDGREYGYTF.

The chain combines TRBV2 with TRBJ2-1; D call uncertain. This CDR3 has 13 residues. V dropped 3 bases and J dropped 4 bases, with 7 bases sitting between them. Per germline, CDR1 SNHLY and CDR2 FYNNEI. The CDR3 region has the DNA TGTGCCAGCAGTGACAAGGCTTACAATGAGCAGTTCTTC. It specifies CASSDKAYNEQFF.

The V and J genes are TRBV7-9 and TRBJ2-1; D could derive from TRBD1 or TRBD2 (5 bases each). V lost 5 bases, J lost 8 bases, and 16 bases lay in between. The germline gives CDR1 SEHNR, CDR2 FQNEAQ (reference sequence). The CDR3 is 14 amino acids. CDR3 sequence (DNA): TGTGCCAGCAGCCAAGGGGTCGGGGTCGATGAGCAGTTCTTC. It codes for CASSQGVGVDEQFF.

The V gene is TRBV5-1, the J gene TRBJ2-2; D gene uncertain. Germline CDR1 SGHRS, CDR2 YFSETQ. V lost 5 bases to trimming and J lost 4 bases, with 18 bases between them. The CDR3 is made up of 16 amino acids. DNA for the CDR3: TGCGCCAGCAGTTCAAGAAGTGTTACCCCCACCGGGGAGCTGTTTTTT. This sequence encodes CASSSRSVTPTGELFF.

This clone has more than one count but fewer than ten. CDR3 nucleotide sequence: TGTGCCATCAGGGAAGGACAGGGGCCCGATCAGCCCCAGCATTTT. Residues: CAIREGQGPDQPQHF. V gene TRBV10-3 combines with J gene TRBJ1-5; 9 nucleotides agree with TRBD1. V shed 6 bases, J shed 5 bases, and the junction held 8 bases outside the gene matches. This CDR3 has 15 residues. Germline CDR1 is ENHRY and CDR2 is SYGVKD.

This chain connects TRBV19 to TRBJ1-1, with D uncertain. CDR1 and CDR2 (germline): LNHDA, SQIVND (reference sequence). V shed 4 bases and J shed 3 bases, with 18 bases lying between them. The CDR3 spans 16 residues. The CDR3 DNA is TGTGCCAGTAGTAGCGCTTTCGGGTTTCAGGACACTGAAGCTTTCTTT. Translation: CASSSAFGFQDTEAFF.

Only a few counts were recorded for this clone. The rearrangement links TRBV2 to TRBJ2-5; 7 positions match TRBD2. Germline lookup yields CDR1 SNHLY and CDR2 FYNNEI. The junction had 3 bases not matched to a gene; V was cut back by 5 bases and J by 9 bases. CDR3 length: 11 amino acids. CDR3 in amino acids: CASSILAAQYF. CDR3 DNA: TGTGCCAGCAGTATTCTAGCGGCCCAGTACTTC.

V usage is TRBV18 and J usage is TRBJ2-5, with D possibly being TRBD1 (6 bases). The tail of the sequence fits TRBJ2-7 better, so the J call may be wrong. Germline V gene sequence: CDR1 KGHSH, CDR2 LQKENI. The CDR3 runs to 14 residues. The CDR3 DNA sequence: TGTGCCAGCTCATCTAACAGGGATTCCCACGAGCAGTACTTC. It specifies CASSSNRDSHEQYF.

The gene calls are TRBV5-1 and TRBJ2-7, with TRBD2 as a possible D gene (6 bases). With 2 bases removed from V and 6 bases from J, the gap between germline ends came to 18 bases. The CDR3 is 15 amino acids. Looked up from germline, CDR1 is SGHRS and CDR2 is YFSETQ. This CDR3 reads CASSFLNAAGSEQYF. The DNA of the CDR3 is TGCGCCAGCAGCTTCCTTAACGCGGCGGGGAGCGAGCAGTACTTC.

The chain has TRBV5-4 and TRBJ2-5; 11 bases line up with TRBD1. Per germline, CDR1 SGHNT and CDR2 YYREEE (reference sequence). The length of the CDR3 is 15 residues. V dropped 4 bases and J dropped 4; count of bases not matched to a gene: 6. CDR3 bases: TGTGCCAGCAGCCTCCGGACAGGGGGCGGAGAGACCCAGTACTTC. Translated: CASSLRTGGGETQYF.

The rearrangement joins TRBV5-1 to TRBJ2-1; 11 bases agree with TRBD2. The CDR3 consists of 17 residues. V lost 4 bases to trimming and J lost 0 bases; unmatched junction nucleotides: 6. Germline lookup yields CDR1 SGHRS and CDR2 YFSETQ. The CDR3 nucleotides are TGCGCCAGCAGCCCCGGGACTAGCGGTTACTCCTACAATGAGCAGTTCTTC. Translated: CASSPGTSGYSYNEQFF.

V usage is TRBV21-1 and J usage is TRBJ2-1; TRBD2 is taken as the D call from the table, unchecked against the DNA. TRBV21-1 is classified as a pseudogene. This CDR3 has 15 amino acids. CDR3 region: CATIAGGGGTGEQFF. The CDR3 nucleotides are TGTGCCACCATAGCGGGAGGAGGGGGTACAGGTGAGCAGTTCTTC.

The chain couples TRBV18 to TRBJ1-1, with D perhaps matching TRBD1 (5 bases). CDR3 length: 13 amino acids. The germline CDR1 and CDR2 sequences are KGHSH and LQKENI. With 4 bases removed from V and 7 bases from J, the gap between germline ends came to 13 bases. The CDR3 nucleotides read TGTGCCAGCTCACAGGGGATGATGGATGAAGCTTTCTTT. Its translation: CASSQGMMDEAFF.

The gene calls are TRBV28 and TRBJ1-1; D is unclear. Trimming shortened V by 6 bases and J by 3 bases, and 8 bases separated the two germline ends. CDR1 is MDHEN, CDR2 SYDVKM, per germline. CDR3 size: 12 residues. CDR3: CASSSRHTEAFF. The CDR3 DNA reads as TGTGCCAGCAGCTCGAGACACACTGAAGCTTTCTTT.

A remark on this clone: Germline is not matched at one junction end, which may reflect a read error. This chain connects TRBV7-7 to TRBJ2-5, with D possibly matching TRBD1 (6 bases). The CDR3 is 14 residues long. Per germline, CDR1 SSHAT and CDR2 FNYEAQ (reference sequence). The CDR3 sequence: CASSLDGQGETQYF. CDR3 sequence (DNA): TGTGCTAGCAGCTTAGATGGGCAGGGGGAGACCCAGTACTTC.

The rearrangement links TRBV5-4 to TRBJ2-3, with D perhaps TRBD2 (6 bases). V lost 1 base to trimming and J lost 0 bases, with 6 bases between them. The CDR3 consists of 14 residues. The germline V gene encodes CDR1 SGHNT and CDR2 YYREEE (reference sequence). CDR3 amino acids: CASSLLASTDTQYF. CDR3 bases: TGTGCCAGCAGCTTGCTAGCGAGCACAGATACGCAGTATTTT.

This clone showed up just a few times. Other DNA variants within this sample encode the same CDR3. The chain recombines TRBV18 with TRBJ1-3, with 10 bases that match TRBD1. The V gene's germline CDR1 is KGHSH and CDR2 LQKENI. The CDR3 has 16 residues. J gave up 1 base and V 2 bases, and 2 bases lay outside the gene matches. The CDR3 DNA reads TGTGCCAGCTCACCAGGACAGGGGGGATCTGGAAACACCATATATTTT. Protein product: CASSPGQGGSGNTIYF.

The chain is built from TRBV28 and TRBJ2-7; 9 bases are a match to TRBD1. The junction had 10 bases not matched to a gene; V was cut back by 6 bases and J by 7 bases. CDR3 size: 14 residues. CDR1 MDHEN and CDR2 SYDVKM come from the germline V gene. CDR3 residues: CASRGGTGPWEQYF. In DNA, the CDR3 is TGTGCCAGCAGGGGAGGGACAGGGCCCTGGGAGCAGTACTTC.

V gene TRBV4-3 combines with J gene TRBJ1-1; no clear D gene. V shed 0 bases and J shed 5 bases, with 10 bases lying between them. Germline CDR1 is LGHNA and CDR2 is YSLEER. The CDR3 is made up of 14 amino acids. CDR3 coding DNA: TGCGCCAGCAGCCAAGAAAGGAGGCAGACTGAAGCTTTCTTT. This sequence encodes CASSQERRQTEAFF.

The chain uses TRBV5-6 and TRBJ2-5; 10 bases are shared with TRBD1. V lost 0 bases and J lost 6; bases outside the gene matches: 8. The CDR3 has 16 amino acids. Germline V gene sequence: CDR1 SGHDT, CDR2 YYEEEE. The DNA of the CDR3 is TGTGCCAGCAGCTTGGCCGAGACAGGGGGCGGAAAGACCCAGTACTTC. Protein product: CASSLAETGGGKTQYF. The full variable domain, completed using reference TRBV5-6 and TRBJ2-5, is DAGVTQSPTHLIKTRGQQVTLRCSPKSGHDTVSWYQQALGQGPQFIFQYYEEEERQRGNFPDRFSGHQFPNYSSELNVNALLLGDSALYLCASSLAETGGGKTQYFGPGTRLLVL.

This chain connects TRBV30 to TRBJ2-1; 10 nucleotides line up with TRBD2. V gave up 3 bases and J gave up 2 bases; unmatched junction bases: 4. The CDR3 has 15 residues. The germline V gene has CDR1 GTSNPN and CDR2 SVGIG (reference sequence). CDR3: CAWRTSGNTYNEQFF. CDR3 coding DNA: TGTGCCTGGAGAACTAGCGGGAATACCTACAATGAGCAGTTCTTC.

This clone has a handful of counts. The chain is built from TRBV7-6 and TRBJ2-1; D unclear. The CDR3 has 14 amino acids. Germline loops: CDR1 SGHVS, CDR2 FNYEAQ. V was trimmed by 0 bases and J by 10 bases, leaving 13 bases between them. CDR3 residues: CASSLADSAPEQFF. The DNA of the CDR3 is TGTGCCAGCAGCTTAGCAGACTCCGCTCCCGAGCAGTTCTTC.